This T cell receptor (beta chain) was sequenced for a study of shared clonotypes between healthy human individuals. The length of the CDR3 is 20 residues. CDR1 and CDR2 from the germline V gene are MNHEY and SMNVEV (reference sequence). The junction had 20 bases not matched to a gene; V was cut back by 2 bases and J by 6 bases. All donors were healthy HIV-negative adults lacking recent acute infections or vaccinations. The study's findings and limits: In contrast to clonotypes shared by all four donors, non-shared clonotypes had lower generation probabilities.

This clone came up once. No antigen is known for it. Profiling relied on immunoSEQ multiplex PCR, and the TCRdb table lists in-frame clones only, not all of them. In the table there are approximately 1,500,000 clones, around 97% of which are singletons. V gene TRBV27 combines with J gene TRBJ2-2, with 8 bases aligning to TRBD1. Sequencing was performed on naive CD4+ T cells sorted from blood. Subset reported: CD45RA+ positively selected. This clonotype was sampled from a man aged 30 to 45 in good health. CDR3 nucleotide sequence: TGTGCCAGCAGTTTAAGAGGTGGAATCAGGGGGCGCGAAATGGCCGGGGAGCTGTTTTTT. This encodes CASSLRGGIRGREMAGELFF.